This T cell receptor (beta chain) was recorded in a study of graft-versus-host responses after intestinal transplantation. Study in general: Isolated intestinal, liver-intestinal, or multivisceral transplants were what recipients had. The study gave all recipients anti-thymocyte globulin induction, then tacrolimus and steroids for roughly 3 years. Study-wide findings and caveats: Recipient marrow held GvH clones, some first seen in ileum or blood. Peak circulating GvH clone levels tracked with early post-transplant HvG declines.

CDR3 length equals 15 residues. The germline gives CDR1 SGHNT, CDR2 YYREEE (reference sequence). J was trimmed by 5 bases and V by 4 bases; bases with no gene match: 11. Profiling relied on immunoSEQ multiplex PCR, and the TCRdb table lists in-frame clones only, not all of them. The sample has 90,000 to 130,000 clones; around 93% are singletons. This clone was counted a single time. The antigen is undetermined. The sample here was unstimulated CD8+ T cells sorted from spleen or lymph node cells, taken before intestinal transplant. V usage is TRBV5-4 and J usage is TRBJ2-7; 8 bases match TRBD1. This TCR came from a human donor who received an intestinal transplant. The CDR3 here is CASSPTGQDLDEQYF. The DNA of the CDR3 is TGTGCCAGCAGCCCGACGGGACAGGACCTGGACGAGCAGTACTTC.